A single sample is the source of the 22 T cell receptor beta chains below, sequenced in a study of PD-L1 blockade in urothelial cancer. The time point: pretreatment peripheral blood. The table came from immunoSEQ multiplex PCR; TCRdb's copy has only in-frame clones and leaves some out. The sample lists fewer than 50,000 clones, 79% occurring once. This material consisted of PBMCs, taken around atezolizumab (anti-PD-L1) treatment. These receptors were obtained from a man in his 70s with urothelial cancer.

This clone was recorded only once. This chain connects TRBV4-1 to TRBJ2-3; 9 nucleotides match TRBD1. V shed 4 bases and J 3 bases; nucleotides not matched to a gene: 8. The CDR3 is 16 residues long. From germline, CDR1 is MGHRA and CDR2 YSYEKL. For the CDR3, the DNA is TGCGCCAGCAGCCCAGAACAGGGGGCGAAAACAGATACGCAGTATTTT. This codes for CASSPEQGAKTDTQYF.

The chain's CDR3 is CASSIGPTSGRAPDTQYF. CDR3 DNA sequence: TGTGCCAGTAGTATAGGCCCTACTAGCGGGAGGGCCCCAGATACGCAGTATTTT. The chain links TRBV19 to TRBJ2-3; 13 bases map to TRBD2. The CDR3 runs 18 residues. The germline gives CDR1 LNHDA, CDR2 SQIVND (reference sequence). V shed 1 base, J shed 4 bases, and the junction held 8 bases outside the gene matches.

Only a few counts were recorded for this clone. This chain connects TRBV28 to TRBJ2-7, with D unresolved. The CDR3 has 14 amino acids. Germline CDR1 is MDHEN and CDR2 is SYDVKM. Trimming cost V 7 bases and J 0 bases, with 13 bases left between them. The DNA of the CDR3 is TGTGCCAGCACTCACGGAGCTGACTCCTACGAGCAGTACTTC. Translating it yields CASTHGADSYEQYF.

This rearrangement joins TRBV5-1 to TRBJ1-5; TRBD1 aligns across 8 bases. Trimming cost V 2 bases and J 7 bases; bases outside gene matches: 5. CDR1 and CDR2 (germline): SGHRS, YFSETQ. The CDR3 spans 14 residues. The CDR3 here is CASSLQGEGQPQHF. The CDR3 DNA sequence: TGCGCCAGCAGCTTACAGGGGGAGGGACAGCCCCAGCATTTT.

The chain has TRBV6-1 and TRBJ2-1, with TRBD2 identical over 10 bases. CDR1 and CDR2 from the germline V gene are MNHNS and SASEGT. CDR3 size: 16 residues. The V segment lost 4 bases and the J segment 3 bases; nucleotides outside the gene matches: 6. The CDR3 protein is CASSARTSGFYNEQFF. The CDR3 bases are TGTGCCAGCAGTGCCAGGACTAGCGGATTCTACAATGAGCAGTTCTTC.

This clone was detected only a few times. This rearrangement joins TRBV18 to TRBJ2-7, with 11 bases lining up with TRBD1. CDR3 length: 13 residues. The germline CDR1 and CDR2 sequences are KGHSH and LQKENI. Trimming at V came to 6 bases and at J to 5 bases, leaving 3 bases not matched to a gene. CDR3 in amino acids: CASSLGQGDEQYF. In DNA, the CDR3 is TGTGCCAGCTCGCTGGGACAGGGGGACGAGCAGTACTTC.

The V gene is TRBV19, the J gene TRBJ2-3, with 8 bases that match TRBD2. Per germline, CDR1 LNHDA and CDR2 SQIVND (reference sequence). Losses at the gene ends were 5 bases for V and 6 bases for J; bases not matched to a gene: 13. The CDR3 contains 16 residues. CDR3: CASSAHSGTTSDTQYF. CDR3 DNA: TGTGCCAGTAGTGCCCATAGCGGGACGACATCTGATACGCAGTATTTT.

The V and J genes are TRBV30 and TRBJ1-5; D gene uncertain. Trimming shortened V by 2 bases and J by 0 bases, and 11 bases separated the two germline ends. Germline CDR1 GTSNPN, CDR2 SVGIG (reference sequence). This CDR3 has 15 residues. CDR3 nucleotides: TGTGCCTGGAGTTTCGGGGATTATAGCAATCAGCCCCAGCATTTT. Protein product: CAWSFGDYSNQPQHF.

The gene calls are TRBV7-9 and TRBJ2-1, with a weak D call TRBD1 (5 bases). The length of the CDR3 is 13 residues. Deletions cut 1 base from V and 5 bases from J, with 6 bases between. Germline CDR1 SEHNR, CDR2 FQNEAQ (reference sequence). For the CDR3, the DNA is TGTGCCAGCAGCTTAGAAGGGGACAATGAGCAGTTCTTC. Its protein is CASSLEGDNEQFF.

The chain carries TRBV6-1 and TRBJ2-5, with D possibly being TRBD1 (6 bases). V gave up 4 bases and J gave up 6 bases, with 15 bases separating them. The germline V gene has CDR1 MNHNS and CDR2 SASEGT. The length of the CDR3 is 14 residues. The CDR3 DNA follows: TGTGCCAGCAGTGCAGGGACATCAGCCCAGACCCAGTACTTC. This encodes CASSAGTSAQTQYF.

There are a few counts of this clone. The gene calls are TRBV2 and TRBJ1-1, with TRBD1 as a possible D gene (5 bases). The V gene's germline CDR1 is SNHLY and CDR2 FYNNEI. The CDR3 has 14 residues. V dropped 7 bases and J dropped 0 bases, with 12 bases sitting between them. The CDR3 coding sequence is TGTGCCAGCAATCCGGGACTGATGAACACTGAAGCTTTCTTT. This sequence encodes CASNPGLMNTEAFF.

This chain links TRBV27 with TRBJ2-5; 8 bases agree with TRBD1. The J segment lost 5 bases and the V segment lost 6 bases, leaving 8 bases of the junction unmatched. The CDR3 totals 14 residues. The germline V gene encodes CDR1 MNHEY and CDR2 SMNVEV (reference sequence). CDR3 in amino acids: CASRLQGAGETQYF. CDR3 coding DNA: TGTGCCAGCAGACTCCAGGGGGCTGGGGAGACCCAGTACTTC.

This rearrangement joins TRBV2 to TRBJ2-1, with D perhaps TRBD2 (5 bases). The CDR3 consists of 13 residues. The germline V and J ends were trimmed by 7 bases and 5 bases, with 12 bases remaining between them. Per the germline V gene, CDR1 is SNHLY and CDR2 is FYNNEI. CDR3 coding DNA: TGTGCCAGCACTGGATCGGGGAACAATGAGCAGTTCTTC. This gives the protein CASTGSGNNEQFF.

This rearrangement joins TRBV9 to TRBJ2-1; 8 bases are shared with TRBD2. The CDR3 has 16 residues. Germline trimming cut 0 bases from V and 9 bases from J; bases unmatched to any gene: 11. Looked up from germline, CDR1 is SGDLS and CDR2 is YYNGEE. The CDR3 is CASSVADTGGPPEQFF. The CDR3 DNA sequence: TGTGCCAGCAGCGTAGCTGACACGGGAGGGCCACCTGAGCAGTTCTTC. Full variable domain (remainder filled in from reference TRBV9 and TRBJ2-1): DSGVTQTPKHLITATGQRVTLRCSPRSGDLSVYWYQQSLDQGLQFLIQYYNGEERAKGNILERFSAQQFPDLHSELNLSSLELGDSALYFCASSVADTGGPPEQFFGPGTRLTVL.

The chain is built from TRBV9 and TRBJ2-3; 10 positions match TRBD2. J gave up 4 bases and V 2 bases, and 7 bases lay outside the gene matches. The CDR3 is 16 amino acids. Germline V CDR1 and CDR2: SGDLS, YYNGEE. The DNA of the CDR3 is TGTGCCAGCAGCGTGGGGACTAGCGTAATCTCAGATACGCAGTATTTT. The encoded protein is CASSVGTSVISDTQYF.

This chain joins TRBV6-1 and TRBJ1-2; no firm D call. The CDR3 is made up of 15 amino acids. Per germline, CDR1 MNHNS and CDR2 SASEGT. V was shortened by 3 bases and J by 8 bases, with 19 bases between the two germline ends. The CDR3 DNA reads TGTGCCAGCAGTGAGGGCGGAACGGAGGAGAGGGGCTACACCTTC. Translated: CASSEGGTEERGYTF.

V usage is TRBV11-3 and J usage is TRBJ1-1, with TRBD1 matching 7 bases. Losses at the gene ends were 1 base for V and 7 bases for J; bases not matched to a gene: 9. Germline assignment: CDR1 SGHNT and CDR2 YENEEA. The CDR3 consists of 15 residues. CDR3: CASSLGGGASIEAFF. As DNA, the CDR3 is TGTGCCAGCAGCTTAGGAGGGGGCGCTTCGATTGAAGCTTTCTTT.

The CDR3 spells CASSLGSLEQYF. In DNA form, the CDR3 reads TGCGCCAGCAGCTTAGGTTCACTAGAGCAGTACTTC. The genes are TRBV5-1 and TRBJ2-7; D ambiguous. Trimming stripped 2 bases from V and 7 bases from J, with 10 bases between. This CDR3 region has 12 residues. Germline V lookup: CDR1 SGHRS, CDR2 YFSETQ.

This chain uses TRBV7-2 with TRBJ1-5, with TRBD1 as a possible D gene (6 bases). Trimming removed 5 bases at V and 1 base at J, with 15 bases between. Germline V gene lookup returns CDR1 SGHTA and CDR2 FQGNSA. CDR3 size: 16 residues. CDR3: CASSPYRTESNQPQHF. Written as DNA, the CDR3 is TGTGCCAGCAGCCCTTACCGGACAGAGAGCAATCAGCCCCAGCATTTT.

The DNA of the CDR3 is TGTGCCAGCAGCTTTAGGGGACAGGGGTACAATGAGCAGTTCTTC. Translated: CASSFRGQGYNEQFF. V gene TRBV5-6 combines with J gene TRBJ2-1, with 10 bases that match TRBD1. Per the germline V gene, CDR1 is SGHDT and CDR2 is YYEEEE. Germline trimming cut 2 bases from V and 4 bases from J; bases unmatched to any gene: 3. This CDR3 region has 15 residues.

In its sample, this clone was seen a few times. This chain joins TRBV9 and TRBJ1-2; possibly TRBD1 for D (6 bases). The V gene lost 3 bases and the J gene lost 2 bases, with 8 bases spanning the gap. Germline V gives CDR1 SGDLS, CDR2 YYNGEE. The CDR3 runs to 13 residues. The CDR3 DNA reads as TGTGCCAGCAGCGGGACAGTCAACTATGGCTACACCTTC. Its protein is CASSGTVNYGYTF.

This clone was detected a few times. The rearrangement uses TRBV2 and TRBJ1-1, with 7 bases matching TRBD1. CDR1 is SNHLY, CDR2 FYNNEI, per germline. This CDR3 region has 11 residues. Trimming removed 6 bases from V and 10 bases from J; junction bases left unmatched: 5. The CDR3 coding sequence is TGTGCCAGCAGAAGACAGGGACCAGCTTTCTTT. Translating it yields CASRRQGPAFF.